This T cell receptor (beta chain) came from a study of T cell repertoires in cytomegalovirus infection. In the study overall: Public TCR beta signatures indicated both CMV infection and matching HLA type.

MiXCR, applied by TCRdb to the reads, yields one record per CDR3 protein. The table lists more than 250,000 distinct CDR3 sequences, 20% to 30% of them singletons, with roughly 13% in the top ten. Comment on this clonotype: Its antigen is undetermined.

Study results and caveats: Adding up the frequency of public TCR beta families identified people who carried CMV plus the relevant HLA. Dominating the ex vivo response were HLA-C-restricted CMV-specific TCR beta clonotypes.

J gave up 15 bases and V 7 bases, and 7 bases lay outside the gene matches. The CDR3 covers 12 residues. The sequences come from cultured PBMCs, collected from culture after CMV antigen stimulation. This chain links TRBV12-3 or TRBV12-4 with TRBJ2-1; 12 bases are a match to TRBD2. The clonotype comes from a human donor in good health (CMV status not recorded). Some clones in this sample may be carry-over from other donors' samples. CDR3 nucleotide sequence: TGTGCCAGCACCGATCTAGCGGGAGGGCTGTTCTTC. It encodes CASTDLAGGLFF.